These 3 T cell receptor beta chains were sequenced from one sample in a study of cytotoxic CD8 clonotypes in ibrutinib-treated CLL. Measured with immunoSEQ multiplex PCR; TCRdb has only the in-frame clones, and not every one. The sample has some 160,000 clones, approximately 80% seen once. Sample: PBMCs, taken after 12 months of ibrutinib treatment. These receptors were obtained from a human donor with chronic lymphocytic leukemia.

The sample holds a few counts of this clone. The chain combines TRBV5-1 with TRBJ2-3; TRBD2 matches 7 bases. The CDR3 loop spans 15 amino acids. The germline V gene has CDR1 SGHRS and CDR2 YFSETQ. With V trimmed by 0 bases and J by 7 bases, 8 bases remained unmatched. The CDR3 loop reads CASSLAGLESNTQYF. CDR3 DNA: TGCGCCAGCAGCTTGGCTGGACTAGAGTCGAATACGCAGTATTTT.

The DNA of the CDR3 is TGTGCCAGCAGCCAAGTGACAGCGAACACTGAAGCTTTCTTT. It translates to CASSQVTANTEAFF. The chain carries TRBV7-9 and TRBJ1-1; possibly TRBD1 for D (5 bases). V lost 5 bases and J 1 base, leaving 11 bases between the germline ends. Germline V gene lookup returns CDR1 SEHNR and CDR2 FQNEAQ (reference sequence). This CDR3 region has 14 residues.

This chain links TRBV9 with TRBJ2-7; D could derive from TRBD1 or TRBD2 (5 bases each). CDR1 and CDR2 (germline): SGDLS, YYNGEE. The CDR3 has 15 amino acids. Between the trimmed V and J ends, which lost 3 bases and 6 bases, there was a span of 19 bases. CDR3 nucleotide sequence: TGTGCCAGCAGCGAAACTGGGACGGCAATTGGCGAGCAGTACTTC. Translated, it gives CASSETGTAIGEQYF. The variable domain in full, completed from reference TRBV9 and TRBJ2-7, reads DSGVTQTPKHLITATGQRVTLRCSPRSGDLSVYWYQQSLDQGLQFLIQYYNGEERAKGNILERFSAQQFPDLHSELNLSSLELGDSALYFCASSETGTAIGEQYFGPGTRLTVT.